This passage covers 20 T cell receptor beta chains from one sample sequenced in a study of shared clonotypes between healthy human individuals (dated by TCRdb to between 2020 and 2021). Library construction relied on the immunoSEQ multiplex PCR assay. What TCRdb holds here is the immuneACCESS table cut down to in-frame rearrangements. Part of the clones is not present; checked against another copy, under half of the missing clones reflect an unresolved V gene, and the others are unexplained. The sample records approximately 2.5 million clones, 80% to 95% of which are singletons. 0.36% of the sample rests with the top ten. Sequencing input: naive CD4+ T cells from PBMCs. In the paper's terms, the cell subset or site label means: CD45RA+ positively selected. The source of these receptors is a man between 18 and 29 years old in good health. Some clones in this sample may be carry-over from other donors' samples.

This rearrangement joins TRBV5-1 to TRBJ1-6; D call uncertain. With 0 bases removed from V and 0 bases from J, the gap between germline ends came to 13 bases. Per germline, CDR1 SGHRS and CDR2 YFSETQ. The CDR3 consists of 18 residues. The CDR3 bases are TGCGCCAGCAGCTTGGCCGGTGGGGTGCCCTCCTATAATTCACCCCTCCACTTT. Its translation: CASSLAGGVPSYNSPLHF. Full variable domain (outside the CDR3, taken from reference TRBV5-1 and TRBJ1-6): KAGVTQTPRYLIKTRGQQVTLSCSPISGHRSVSWYQQTPGQGLQFLFEYFSETQRNKGNFPGRFSGRQFSNSRSEMNVSTLELGDSALYLCASSLAGGVPSYNSPLHFGNGTRLTVT.

The rearrangement joins TRBV4-1 to TRBJ2-7; D gene unclear. Germline lookup yields CDR1 MGHRA and CDR2 YSYEKL. Trimming pared 0 bases from V and 12 bases from J, leaving 15 bases between. The CDR3 sequence is 13 residues long. The CDR3 nucleotides read TGCGCCAGCAGCCAAGAGAAATTTAGTTCGGGGTACTTC. It encodes CASSQEKFSSGYF.

V and J are TRBV29-1 and TRBJ1-2, with TRBD1 identical over 7 bases. The CDR3 covers 11 residues. Germline V gives CDR1 SQVTM, CDR2 ANQGSEA. V dropped 4 bases and J dropped 4; count of bases not matched to a gene: 0. The CDR3 reads CSVGQGYGYTF. For the CDR3, the DNA is TGCAGCGTTGGACAGGGCTATGGCTACACCTTC.

The chain links TRBV6-1 to TRBJ1-6; D not resolved. The CDR3 totals 15 residues. Germline V gene data show CDR1 as MNHNS and CDR2 as SASEGT. V was trimmed by 3 bases and J by 5 bases, leaving 11 bases between them. CDR3: CASSDQGDNNSPLHF. The CDR3 DNA reads as TGTGCCAGCAGTGATCAAGGAGATAATAATTCACCCCTCCACTTT.

V gene TRBV9 combines with J gene TRBJ2-2; 8 nucleotides match TRBD2. Germline values: CDR1 SGDLS, CDR2 YYNGEE. Trimming at V came to 0 bases and at J to 5 bases, leaving 6 bases not matched to a gene. The CDR3 is 16 residues long. The CDR3 reads CASSVAVAGLTGELFF. The CDR3 coding sequence is TGTGCCAGCAGCGTAGCGGTAGCGGGATTAACCGGGGAGCTGTTTTTT.

The rearrangement uses TRBV4-3 and TRBJ1-5, with D uncertain. Trimming stripped 1 base from V and 5 bases from J, with 12 bases between. The germline CDR1 and CDR2 sequences are LGHNA and YSLEER. This CDR3 is built from 15 residues. The CDR3, as DNA: TGCGCCAGCAGCCAAGGCGTAGGGAGCGATCAGCCCCAGCATTTT. It yields the protein CASSQGVGSDQPQHF.

The V and J genes are TRBV5-1 and TRBJ2-3, with TRBD2 identical over 12 bases. CDR1 and CDR2 from the germline V gene are SGHRS and YFSETQ. The V segment lost 0 bases and the J segment 1 base; nucleotides outside the gene matches: 9. This CDR3 is built from 19 residues. The CDR3 sequence: CASSLAGLAGGLRTDTQYF. CDR3 DNA: TGCGCCAGCAGCTTGGCCGGGCTAGCGGGAGGGCTACGCACAGATACGCAGTATTTT.

This clone was found once. The V and J genes are TRBV5-6 and TRBJ2-6, with D unresolved. CDR1 is SGHDT, CDR2 YYEEEE, per germline. The ends were cut back, 0 bases at V and 0 bases at J, with 7 bases in the middle. The CDR3 runs 16 residues. CDR3 region: CASSLDRDSGANVLTF. CDR3 bases: TGTGCCAGCAGCTTGGACCGAGACTCTGGGGCCAACGTCCTGACTTTC.

The chain has TRBV4-1 and TRBJ1-1; D remains ambiguous. This CDR3 contains 14 residues. Germline CDR1 MGHRA, CDR2 YSYEKL. Trimming shortened V by 5 bases and J by 1 base, and 11 bases separated the two germline ends. This CDR3 is CASSAPTRNTEAFF. The CDR3 nucleotides read TGCGCCAGCAGCGCCCCGACAAGGAACACTGAAGCTTTCTTT.

The V and J genes are TRBV6-6 and TRBJ2-2, with D possibly being TRBD2 (6 bases). Germline V gene lookup returns CDR1 MNHNY and CDR2 SVGAGI (reference sequence). This CDR3 has 15 residues. The V and J ends lost 3 bases and 1 base respectively, with 9 bases between them. The CDR3 reads CASSYSSGNTGELFF. CDR3 in DNA: TGTGCCAGCAGTTATAGTAGCGGGAACACCGGGGAGCTGTTTTTT.

This clone was detected once. V gene TRBV5-1 combines with J gene TRBJ2-3, with 10 nucleotides matching TRBD2. From germline, CDR1 is SGHRS and CDR2 YFSETQ. The CDR3 is made up of 17 amino acids. V lost 0 bases, J lost 4 bases, and 8 bases stayed unmatched. The CDR3 region has the DNA TGCGCCAGCAGCTTGGAGTTAAGCGGGAGGGCCGCAGATACGCAGTATTTT. Residues: CASSLELSGRAADTQYF.

Details on this clone: In the same sample, other DNA sequences code for this CDR3. The chain has TRBV5-1 and TRBJ2-7; 9 nucleotides align to TRBD1. Per the germline V gene, CDR1 is SGHRS and CDR2 is YFSETQ. This CDR3 is built from 15 residues. Trimming took 4 bases from V and 0 from J; bases not matched to a gene: 5. The CDR3 nucleotides read TGCGCCAGCAGCGGCGGGACAGGGATCTCCTACGAGCAGTACTTC. Its protein is CASSGGTGISYEQYF.

The rearrangement links TRBV5-4 to TRBJ1-1, with a tentative D call TRBD1 (5 bases). Trimming stripped 2 bases from V and 0 bases from J, with 8 bases between. Germline V lookup: CDR1 SGHNT, CDR2 YYREEE (reference sequence). The CDR3 contains 14 residues. Here the CDR3 reads CASSFGGLNTEAFF. In DNA form, the CDR3 reads TGTGCCAGCAGCTTCGGGGGATTGAACACTGAAGCTTTCTTT.

About this clone itself: The sample contains more than one DNA sequence encoding this CDR3. The rearrangement joins TRBV11-3 to TRBJ2-5; D gene unclear. V was cut by 1 base and J by 0 bases, with 6 bases left in between. The CDR3 contains 14 residues. In germline, CDR1 is SGHNT, CDR2 YENEEA. In nucleotides, the CDR3 is TGTGCCAGCAGCTTAGGACCGTACCAAGAGACCCAGTACTTC. It specifies CASSLGPYQETQYF.

The chain couples TRBV28 to TRBJ1-4; D call uncertain. The V end lost 6 bases, the J end lost 12 bases, and 20 bases lay between the germline ends. CDR3 length equals 14 residues. Germline CDR1 MDHEN, CDR2 SYDVKM. The CDR3 DNA sequence: TGTGCCAGCAGCGTAACTTCGGACGGCCCGGAACTGTTTTTT. Its protein is CASSVTSDGPELFF.

Worth noting for this clone: The sample holds other DNA sequences that translate to the same CDR3. The chain couples TRBV11-2 to TRBJ1-3, with D unresolved. The germline CDR1 and CDR2 sequences are SGHAT and FQNNGV. V was pared by 3 bases and J by 3 bases, with 3 bases between. There are 12 residues in the CDR3. The CDR3 spells CASSFSGNTIYF. The CDR3 DNA reads TGTGCCAGCAGCTTTAGTGGAAACACCATATATTTT.

A note on this clone: The identical CDR3 is also encoded by other nucleotide sequences in the sample. The chain recombines TRBV9 with TRBJ1-1; D not resolved. V was clipped by 0 bases and J by 3 bases, with 6 bases between them. Germline CDR1 reads SGDLS; CDR2 reads YYNGEE. CDR3 size: 13 residues. For the CDR3, the DNA is TGTGCCAGCAGCGTAGGTATGGACACTGAAGCTTTCTTT. It translates to CASSVGMDTEAFF. Using reference TRBV9 and TRBJ1-1 for the parts outside the CDR3, the full variable domain is DSGVTQTPKHLITATGQRVTLRCSPRSGDLSVYWYQQSLDQGLQFLIQYYNGEERAKGNILERFSAQQFPDLHSELNLSSLELGDSALYFCASSVGMDTEAFFGQGTRLTVV.

The chain has TRBV2 and TRBJ2-3; 11 bases are shared with TRBD2. This CDR3 contains 16 residues. Per germline, CDR1 SNHLY and CDR2 FYNNEI. V lost 5 bases and J lost 1; bases outside the gene matches: 5. The chain's CDR3 is CASSSLSGRGTDTQYF. The CDR3 region has the DNA TGTGCCAGCAGTTCCCTTAGCGGGAGGGGCACAGATACGCAGTATTTT.

The CDR3 DNA follows: TGTGCCGCCTTAGGATCGGCGGGGAACACTGAAGCTTTCTTT. The encoded protein is CAALGSAGNTEAFF. This sequence joins TRBV2 and TRBJ1-1, with no clear D. V was clipped by 11 bases and J by 1 base, with 17 bases between them. Germline-derived CDR1 and CDR2 are SNHLY and FYNNEI. The CDR3 spans 14 residues.

V is TRBV5-5 and J is TRBJ2-7; D not resolved. V was pared by 0 bases and J by 2 bases, with 9 bases between. This CDR3 has 14 amino acids. From germline, CDR1 is SGHKS and CDR2 YYEKEE (reference sequence). The CDR3 is CASSLELGPYEQYF. The CDR3 nucleotides are TGTGCCAGCAGCTTGGAACTGGGTCCCTACGAGCAGTACTTC.